This T cell receptor beta chain comes out of a study of blood T cell repertoires in COVID-19. About the study: The samples span acute and convalescent COVID-19 from the United States, Italy and Spain.

Here immunoSEQ multiplex PCR was the method, and the copy in TCRdb shows in-frame clones only, minus some. There are under 200,000 clones in the sample; over 80% occur only once, and 2.5% to 3.5% lies in the top ten. CDR1 and CDR2 from the germline V gene are KGHSH and LQKENI. V was trimmed by 3 bases and J by 5 bases, leaving 11 bases between them. The CDR3 runs to 14 residues. The sample was peripheral blood. The receptor's source is a woman aged 55-69 years with acute or convalescent COVID-19. The chain is built from TRBV18 and TRBJ2-1; TRBD1 might be the D (6 bases). The CDR3 protein is CASSPSGGHNEQFF. CDR3 nucleotides: TGTGCCAGCTCACCCAGTGGGGGCCACAATGAGCAGTTCTTC.